Below, one TCR beta chain is given with its context. Its antigen is undetermined. The data originate from a study of T-cell reconstitution after alpha-beta-depleted transplantation in children. Findings and limits, study-wide: Some patients showed high day-60 TCRbeta diversity, which derived from surviving recipient T cells and thymic progenitors.

Unique molecular identifiers were incorporated into the prepared TCRbeta library. One entry per CDR3 protein, called by TCRdb with MiXCR from the PCR reads. Of roughly 670,000 distinct CDR3 sequences listed, about 12% are singletons. Trimming took off 8 bases at V and 0 bases at J, with 14 bases between the two ends. In germline, CDR1 is WSHSY, CDR2 SAAADI. CDR3 length: 14 amino acids. This rearrangement joins TRBV10-2 to TRBJ2-7; possibly TRBD1 for D (5 bases). This TCR was recovered from a girl under 10 years old with congenital amegakaryocytic thrombocytopenia, due to receive a stem cell transplant. The source material was PBMCs, sampled before TCRalphabeta/CD19-depleted stem cell transplant. The CDR3 DNA is TGCGCCAGCCGGCCGGACATAAGCTCCTACGAGCAGTACTTC. Its protein is CASRPDISSYEQYF.